Presented here are 28 T cell receptor beta chains from one specimen sequenced in a study of cytomegalovirus exposure and HLA in healthy donors. Profiled with immunoSEQ multiplex PCR; TCRdb holds only in-frame clones, not every one. Among about 220,000 clones listed, around nine tenths were seen once. Material for sequencing was PBMCs. Source of these receptors: a young woman in good health and CMV-seronegative.

The rearrangement uses TRBV12-2 and TRBJ1-1; TRBD1 was called by the table and not checked on the DNA. TRBV12-2 is noted as a pseudogene. The CDR3 is made up of 16 amino acids. The CDR3 DNA follows: TGTGCAAGTCGCTCCCGGACAGGGGCGGGAGTCACTGAAGCTTTCTTT. Amino acid sequence: CASRSRTGAGVTEAFF.

V gene TRBV19 combines with J gene TRBJ1-2; possible D gene TRBD1, 6 bases. The CDR3 covers 13 residues. Trimming shortened V by 4 bases and J by 6 bases, and 12 bases separated the two germline ends. Germline V gives CDR1 LNHDA, CDR2 SQIVND (reference sequence). This CDR3 reads CASSTQGLHGYTF. The CDR3 DNA reads as TGTGCCAGTAGTACTCAGGGGCTACATGGCTACACCTTC.

The CDR3 DNA reads TGTGCCAGCAGTCCAAATGCTGCCAGAGAGACCCAGTACTTC. It encodes CASSPNAARETQYF. The chain carries TRBV27 and TRBJ2-5; D unclear. Germline CDR1 MNHEY, CDR2 SMNVEV (reference sequence). The CDR3 loop spans 14 amino acids. V was cut by 5 bases and J by 4 bases, with 14 bases left in between.

The chain carries TRBV2 and TRBJ2-5; 11 bases map to TRBD2. Germline CDR1 reads SNHLY; CDR2 reads FYNNEI. The ends lost 4 bases at V and 4 bases at J; junction bases unmatched: 5. This CDR3 comprises 15 residues. DNA for the CDR3: TGTGCCAGCAGTGTAATTGGGACTAGCGGAGAGACCCAGTACTTC. Translated: CASSVIGTSGETQYF.

This chain uses TRBV5-1 with TRBJ1-4, with 7 positions matching TRBD1. The CDR3 loop spans 19 amino acids. The V gene end was trimmed by 0 bases and the J gene end by 5 bases; junction bases not matched to a gene: 16. The germline V gene has CDR1 SGHRS and CDR2 YFSETQ. CDR3 coding DNA: TGCGCCAGCAGCTTGGGGACAGGACGTAGTAGACGAGCGAATGAAAAACTGTTTTTT. It is translated as CASSLGTGRSRRANEKLFF.

The chain uses TRBV27 and TRBJ2-5; TRBD2 matches 9 bases. The CDR3 is 13 residues long. The V gene's germline CDR1 is MNHEY and CDR2 SMNVEV (reference sequence). V shed 6 bases, J shed 5 bases, and the junction held 4 bases outside the gene matches. The CDR3 coding sequence is TGTGCCAGCAGATTTAGCGGGAGTGAGACCCAGTACTTC. It is translated as CASRFSGSETQYF.

V is TRBV6-5 and J is TRBJ2-1; the match to TRBD2 covers 8 bases. Trimming removed 6 bases from V and 6 bases from J; junction bases left unmatched: 4. CDR3 size: 13 residues. Germline V gene sequence: CDR1 MNHEY, CDR2 SVGAGI. The CDR3 spells CASRTSDRNEQFF. CDR3 coding DNA: TGTGCCAGCAGGACTAGCGATCGCAATGAGCAGTTCTTC.

The chain couples TRBV6-1 to TRBJ2-1; possibly TRBD1 for D (6 bases). V was pared by 0 bases and J by 6 bases, with 15 bases between. Germline CDR1 is MNHNS and CDR2 is SASEGT. This CDR3 has 16 amino acids. The CDR3 loop reads CASSEASGEGGNEQFF. Here the CDR3 DNA reads TGTGCCAGCAGTGAAGCCTCCGGCGAAGGGGGCAATGAGCAGTTCTTC.

This rearrangement joins TRBV2 to TRBJ2-3, with D perhaps TRBD2 (6 bases). The length of the CDR3 is 15 residues. Between the trimmed V and J ends, which lost 9 bases and 2 bases, there was a span of 18 bases. Germline-derived CDR1 and CDR2 are SNHLY and FYNNEI. The CDR3 DNA is TGTGCCAGTCTAGGCTATGCGGGATCCACAGATACGCAGTATTTT. It is translated as CASLGYAGSTDTQYF.

V usage is TRBV2 and J usage is TRBJ1-1, with 9 bases fitting TRBD1. V trimming: 6 bases; J trimming: 5 bases; junction bases outside the gene matches: 7. CDR3 length: 14 residues. Germline CDR1 reads SNHLY; CDR2 reads FYNNEI. CDR3 protein: CASSLQGARTEAFF. Here the CDR3 DNA reads TGTGCCAGCAGCCTACAGGGGGCGCGGACTGAAGCTTTCTTT.

The chain uses TRBV11-3 and TRBJ2-2; TRBD1 agrees at 9 bases. The CDR3 extends over 15 amino acids. Germline CDR1 SGHNT, CDR2 YENEEA. V shed 6 bases, J shed 3 bases, and the junction held 5 bases outside the gene matches. The CDR3 bases are TGTGCCAGCAGATCCGGGACAGGGCACACCGGGGAGCTGTTTTTT. Protein: CASRSGTGHTGELFF.

The chain combines TRBV29-1 with TRBJ2-7; 8 positions match TRBD2. CDR1 SQVTM and CDR2 ANQGSEA come from the germline V gene. V lost 4 bases to trimming and J lost 3 bases; unmatched junction nucleotides: 8. The length of the CDR3 is 14 residues. The CDR3 region has the DNA TGCAGCGTTGGAGGGACTAGTAGGGACTACGAGCAGTACTTC. This codes for CSVGGTSRDYEQYF.

This chain uses TRBV5-1 with TRBJ1-1; D unresolved. CDR3 length equals 14 residues. V lost 2 bases to trimming and J lost 5 bases, with 13 bases between them. Per the germline V gene, CDR1 is SGHRS and CDR2 is YFSETQ. The CDR3 region is CASSFEGEMTEAFF. CDR3 bases: TGCGCCAGCAGCTTTGAGGGTGAAATGACTGAAGCTTTCTTT.

This clone showed up just once. This chain uses TRBV27 with TRBJ2-1; TRBD2 might be the D (7 bases). This CDR3 has 15 amino acids. Per germline, CDR1 MNHEY and CDR2 SMNVEV (reference sequence). Trimming cost V 7 bases and J 2 bases, with 15 bases left between them. DNA of the CDR3: TGTGCCAGCACCCGAGGCGGGGGCACCTACAATGAGCAGTTCTTC. Residues: CASTRGGGTYNEQFF.

This chain links TRBV9 with TRBJ1-2; TRBD1 might be the D (5 bases). V was shortened by 0 bases and J by 4 bases, with 13 bases between the two germline ends. CDR1 and CDR2 (germline): SGDLS, YYNGEE. The CDR3 runs to 15 residues. Here the CDR3 DNA reads TGTGCCAGCAGCGTAGATCGGGGGAGGGGCTATGGCTACACCTTC. Protein: CASSVDRGRGYGYTF. The variable domain in full, with the rest retrieved from reference TRBV9 and TRBJ1-2, is DSGVTQTPKHLITATGQRVTLRCSPRSGDLSVYWYQQSLDQGLQFLIQYYNGEERAKGNILERFSAQQFPDLHSELNLSSLELGDSALYFCASSVDRGRGYGYTFGSGTRLTVV.

In its sample, this clone was seen once. J is TRBJ2-5 and V is TRBV19; 8 bases are a match to TRBD2. With V trimmed by 5 bases and J by 2 bases, 7 bases remained unmatched. The CDR3 is made up of 15 amino acids. Germline assignment: CDR1 LNHDA and CDR2 SQIVND (reference sequence). CDR3 nucleotides: TGTGCCAGTAGTTTCTCACTAGCGGCTCAAGAGACCCAGTACTTC. It encodes CASSFSLAAQETQYF.

The V and J genes are TRBV7-9 and TRBJ2-7; 7 bases line up with TRBD2. There are 13 residues in the CDR3. The trim removed 4 bases at V and 3 bases at J, leaving 3 bases unmatched. Per germline, CDR1 SEHNR and CDR2 FQNEAQ (reference sequence). The DNA of the CDR3 is TGTGCCAGCAGCTGGGGGGAGGGCTACGAGCAGTACTTC. Protein product: CASSWGEGYEQYF. The full variable domain, its missing parts supplied by reference TRBV7-9 and TRBJ2-7, is DTGVSQNPRHKITKRGQNVTFRCDPISEHNRLYWYRQTLGQGPEFLTYFQNEAQLEKSRLLSDRFSAERPKGSFSTLEIQRTEQGDSAMYLCASSWGEGYEQYFGPGTRLTVT.

The CDR3 is CASSLGVKGQDDYGYTF. CDR3 in DNA: TGTGCCAGCAGCTTGGGCGTTAAAGGACAGGACGACTATGGCTACACCTTC. The rearrangement links TRBV13 to TRBJ1-2, with 7 bases matching TRBD1. Germline V lookup: CDR1 PRHDT, CDR2 FYEKMQ (reference sequence). With 3 bases clipped from V and 3 bases from J, the junction kept 13 bases outside the gene matches. The CDR3 length is 17 residues.

This sequence joins TRBV28 and TRBJ1-2; TRBD1 is a possible D gene (6 bases). Germline V gene lookup returns CDR1 MDHEN and CDR2 SYDVKM. The CDR3 is 13 residues long. The V end was cut by 6 bases, the J end by 2 bases, with 10 bases between. The CDR3 DNA sequence: TGTGCCAGCAGGGAACAGGGAAACTATGGCTACACCTTC. This translates into CASREQGNYGYTF.

J is TRBJ1-3 and V is TRBV15, with 12 bases fitting TRBD1. The CDR3 runs to 16 residues. Germline V CDR1 and CDR2: LNHNV, YYDKDF (reference sequence). With V trimmed by 4 bases and J by 7 bases, 8 bases remained unmatched. CDR3: CATSKGQGAVWNTIYF. Here the CDR3 DNA reads TGTGCCACCAGCAAGGGACAGGGGGCGGTCTGGAACACCATATATTTT.

The chain uses TRBV6-1 and TRBJ2-6; tentatively, D is TRBD1 (5 bases). Trimming removed 4 bases from V and 0 bases from J, with 7 bases in between. The CDR3 sequence is 15 residues long. Germline assignment: CDR1 MNHNS and CDR2 SASEGT. Here the CDR3 DNA reads TGTGCCAGCAGTGCCGACAGCTCTGGGGCCAACGTCCTGACTTTC. Protein product: CASSADSSGANVLTF.

This sequence joins TRBV5-1 and TRBJ2-2; D is unclear. The CDR3 is 15 amino acids. Germline V CDR1 and CDR2: SGHRS, YFSETQ. V lost 0 bases and J lost 2, with 8 bases in between. The CDR3 sequence is CASSLGTSNTGELFF. DNA of the CDR3: TGCGCCAGCAGCTTGGGTACATCAAACACCGGGGAGCTGTTTTTT.

The chain couples TRBV29-1 to TRBJ1-4; 9 nucleotides align to TRBD1. V was pared by 7 bases and J by 3 bases, with 9 bases of the junction left unmatched. CDR3 length equals 15 residues. In germline, CDR1 is SQVTM, CDR2 ANQGSEA. CDR3 amino acids: CSAMTGGAANEKLFF. CDR3 DNA sequence: TGCAGCGCAATGACAGGGGGAGCAGCTAATGAAAAACTGTTTTTT.

This rearrangement joins TRBV6-6 to TRBJ2-1, with a possible D match to TRBD2 (7 bases). This CDR3 is built from 13 residues. V lost 11 bases and J 7 bases, leaving 18 bases between the germline ends. Germline CDR1 is MNHNY and CDR2 is SVGAGI (reference sequence). This CDR3 reads CAATGGADNEQFF. In nucleotides, the CDR3 is TGTGCCGCGACGGGGGGCGCAGATAATGAGCAGTTCTTC.

The V gene is TRBV6-1, the J gene TRBJ1-5, with 10 bases fitting TRBD1. This CDR3 contains 16 residues. Germline trimming cut 2 bases from V and 3 bases from J; bases unmatched to any gene: 4. The germline CDR1 and CDR2 sequences are MNHNS and SASEGT. CDR3 protein: CASSEPRQGANQPQHF. The DNA of the CDR3 is TGTGCCAGCAGTGAACCCCGACAGGGGGCCAATCAGCCCCAGCATTTT.

This clone was counted only a few times. This chain joins TRBV6-5 and TRBJ1-4; 9 bases agree with TRBD1. V was pared by 4 bases and J by 7 bases, with 7 bases of the junction left unmatched. This CDR3 region has 15 residues. CDR1 and CDR2 (germline): MNHEY, SVGAGI. CDR3 amino acids: CASSSSGTGSEKLFF. The CDR3 DNA follows: TGTGCCAGCAGTTCCTCCGGGACAGGGTCTGAAAAACTGTTTTTT.

V usage is TRBV27 and J usage is TRBJ2-3; 9 nucleotides match TRBD1. The germline V gene encodes CDR1 MNHEY and CDR2 SMNVEV (reference sequence). This CDR3 is built from 15 residues. Trimming cost V 2 bases and J 7 bases; bases outside gene matches: 7. The CDR3 loop is CASSLSGTGLNTQYF. The CDR3 DNA is TGTGCCAGCAGTTTAAGTGGGACAGGGCTAAATACGCAGTATTTT.

This clone turned up a few times. V and J are TRBV19 and TRBJ2-4, with TRBD2 identical over 7 bases. Losses at the gene ends were 6 bases for V and 1 base for J; bases not matched to a gene: 3. The V gene's germline CDR1 is LNHDA and CDR2 SQIVND (reference sequence). CDR3 length: 14 residues. The CDR3 sequence: CASSGRPAKNIQYF. The CDR3 DNA reads as TGTGCCAGTAGCGGGAGGCCTGCCAAAAACATTCAGTACTTC.